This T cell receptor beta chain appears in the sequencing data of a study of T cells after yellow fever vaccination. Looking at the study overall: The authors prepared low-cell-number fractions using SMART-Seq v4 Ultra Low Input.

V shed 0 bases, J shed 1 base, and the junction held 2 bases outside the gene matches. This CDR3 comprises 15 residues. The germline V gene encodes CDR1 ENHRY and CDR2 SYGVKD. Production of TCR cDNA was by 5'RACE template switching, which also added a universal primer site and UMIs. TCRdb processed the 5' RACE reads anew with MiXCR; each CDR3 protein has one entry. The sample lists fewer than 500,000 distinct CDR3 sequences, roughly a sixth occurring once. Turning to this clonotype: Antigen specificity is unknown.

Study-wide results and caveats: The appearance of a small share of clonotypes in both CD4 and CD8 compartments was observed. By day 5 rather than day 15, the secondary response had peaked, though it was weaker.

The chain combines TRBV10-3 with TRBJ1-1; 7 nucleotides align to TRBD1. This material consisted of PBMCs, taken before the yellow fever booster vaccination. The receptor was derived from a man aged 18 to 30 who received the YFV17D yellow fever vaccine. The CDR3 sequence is CAISESGTENTEAFF. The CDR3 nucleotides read TGTGCCATCAGTGAGTCTGGGACAGAGAACACTGAAGCTTTCTTT.